This passage covers 16 T cell receptor beta chains from one sample sequenced in a study of technical replicates of blood from a handful of donors. TCRdb's copy holds only in-frame clones and misses some; the assay was immunoSEQ multiplex PCR. The table records some 80,000 clones, approximately 96% of them present only once. Sample: T cells isolated from PBMCs. The receptors shown here come from a human donor in good health.

This clone occurred a few times. This sequence joins TRBV6-1 and TRBJ1-1, with 8 bases aligning to TRBD1. The CDR3 covers 15 residues. V dropped 3 bases and J dropped 4; count of bases not matched to a gene: 7. CDR1 and CDR2 from the germline V gene are MNHNS and SASEGT. This CDR3 is CASSDKAGGLTEAFF. The CDR3 region has the DNA TGTGCCAGCAGTGATAAGGCAGGGGGCCTCACTGAAGCTTTCTTT.

DNA of the CDR3: TGTGCCAGCAGCTTGGGGCAGGGGATCGAGACCCAGTACTTC. Translation: CASSLGQGIETQYF. The chain joins TRBV13 to TRBJ2-5, with D tentatively TRBD1 (6 bases). V was cut by 3 bases and J by 5 bases, with 13 bases left in between. Germline lookup yields CDR1 PRHDT and CDR2 FYEKMQ (reference sequence). The CDR3 extends over 14 amino acids.

The V call is TRBV30, the J call TRBJ1-2; D possibly corresponds to TRBD1 (6 bases). The CDR3 has 12 residues. The germline gives CDR1 GTSNPN, CDR2 SVGIG (reference sequence). V lost 1 base, J lost 6 bases, and 9 bases lay in between. In DNA, the CDR3 is TGTGCCTGGAGTGGGCAGGGGCATGGCTACACCTTC. It is translated as CAWSGQGHGYTF.

The chain has TRBV7-2 and TRBJ1-3; the D is unclear. Trimming stripped 7 bases from V and 12 bases from J, with 13 bases between. The germline V gene encodes CDR1 SGHTA and CDR2 FQGNSA. The CDR3 loop spans 11 amino acids. The CDR3 sequence: CASTSGSHIYF. CDR3 in DNA: TGTGCCAGCACCTCCGGTAGTCACATATATTTT.

The CDR3 DNA follows: TGTGCCAGCAGTCCCTACCCCGGTCCTAACTATGGCTACACCTTC. Its protein product is CASSPYPGPNYGYTF. The V call is TRBV6-1, the J call TRBJ1-2; the D is unclear. V lost 5 bases, J lost 0 bases, and 13 bases lay in between. Per the germline V gene, CDR1 is MNHNS and CDR2 is SASEGT. The CDR3 sequence is 15 residues long.

The genes are TRBV18 and TRBJ1-2; weak D call: TRBD1 (5 bases). Germline V lookup: CDR1 KGHSH, CDR2 LQKENI. The length of the CDR3 is 15 residues. Trimming left V 3 bases short and J 3 bases short, with 14 bases between. The CDR3 spells CASSPGGEGYYGYTF. The CDR3 nucleotides are TGTGCCAGCTCACCGGGAGGGGAAGGGTACTATGGCTACACCTTC.

The chain is built from TRBV5-1 and TRBJ1-1; D unclear. CDR1 is SGHRS, CDR2 YFSETQ, per germline. V lost 2 bases to trimming and J lost 3 bases, with 5 bases between them. This CDR3 contains 12 residues. The CDR3 spells CASSFSDTEAFF. The CDR3 nucleotides are TGCGCCAGCAGCTTTAGCGACACTGAAGCTTTCTTT.

V usage is TRBV6-5 and J usage is TRBJ2-7; TRBD2 is a possible D gene (5 bases). There are 13 residues in the CDR3. Germline CDR1 and CDR2: MNHEY and SVGAGI. V was cut by 2 bases and J by 5 bases, with 10 bases left in between. The CDR3 spells CASSYGSTDEQYF. CDR3 sequence (DNA): TGTGCCAGCAGTTACGGGAGTACCGACGAGCAGTACTTC.

This rearrangement joins TRBV30 to TRBJ1-4, with a tentative D call TRBD1 (6 bases). V lost 1 base and J lost 3, with 9 bases in between. The germline gives CDR1 GTSNPN, CDR2 SVGIG (reference sequence). The CDR3 extends over 14 amino acids. Written as DNA, the CDR3 is TGTGCCTGGAGTGCCGACAGGCCTAATGAAAAACTGTTTTTT. It specifies CAWSADRPNEKLFF.

CDR3 region: CASSQRTSGYEQYF. As DNA, the CDR3 is TGTGCCAGCAGCCAAAGGACTAGCGGCTACGAGCAGTACTTC. V and J are TRBV4-2 and TRBJ2-7; 10 positions agree with TRBD2. Germline V gene sequence: CDR1 LGHNA, CDR2 YNFKEQ. CDR3 length: 14 amino acids. V lost 2 bases and J lost 3; bases outside the gene matches: 1.

This clone was counted a single time. This chain connects TRBV29-1 to TRBJ2-5; D unclear. Germline V gives CDR1 SQVTM, CDR2 ANQGSEA. The CDR3 runs 14 residues. V gave up 3 bases and J gave up 5 bases, with 16 bases separating them. CDR3 sequence: CSVDEFRSAETQYF. For the CDR3, the DNA is TGCAGCGTTGATGAATTTCGGTCTGCCGAGACCCAGTACTTC.

The chain uses TRBV30 and TRBJ2-1; maybe TRBD2 (5 bases). CDR1 and CDR2 from the germline V gene are GTSNPN and SVGIG (reference sequence). CDR3 length: 11 amino acids. The germline V and J ends were trimmed by 7 bases and 7 bases, with 11 bases remaining between them. CDR3 sequence reads: CASSGENEQFF. CDR3 nucleotides: TGTGCCTCCTCCGGGGAGAATGAGCAGTTCTTC.

The chain combines TRBV10-3 with TRBJ1-2, with D perhaps matching TRBD1 (6 bases). With 4 bases removed from V and 8 bases from J, the gap between germline ends came to 14 bases. The germline CDR1 and CDR2 sequences are ENHRY and SYGVKD. This CDR3 is 13 amino acids long. The CDR3 nucleotides are TGTGCCATCAGTGGCCAGGGGAACAGCGGCTACACCTTC. Protein sequence: CAISGQGNSGYTF.

This sequence joins TRBV7-2 and TRBJ2-3, with a weak D call TRBD1 (6 bases). V was clipped by 0 bases and J by 11 bases, with 12 bases between them. The germline CDR1 and CDR2 sequences are SGHTA and FQGNSA. The CDR3 consists of 13 residues. The CDR3 sequence is CASSLAQGERQYF. CDR3 sequence (DNA): TGTGCCAGCAGCTTAGCACAGGGTGAGAGGCAGTATTTT.

The rearrangement links TRBV11-2 to TRBJ1-2, with D perhaps TRBD1 (6 bases). The CDR3 runs 12 residues. The V end was cut by 5 bases, the J end by 6 bases, with 10 bases between. Germline values: CDR1 SGHAT, CDR2 FQNNGV. The CDR3 sequence: CASSLRQDGYTF. CDR3 nucleotides: TGTGCCAGCAGCCTTCGACAGGATGGCTACACCTTC.

This sequence joins TRBV18 and TRBJ2-7; TRBD2 might be the D (5 bases). The CDR3 extends over 19 amino acids. Germline CDR1 is KGHSH and CDR2 is LQKENI. The germline V and J ends were trimmed by 1 base and 6 bases, with 28 bases remaining between them. The CDR3 DNA reads as TGTGCCAGCTCACCACTTGCACCACGCGAGCCCTCATTCGAGGGCGAGCAGTACTTC. This translates into CASSPLAPREPSFEGEQYF.